This T cell receptor beta chain emerged from a study of blood T cell repertoires in COVID-19. Looking at the study overall: The samples span acute and convalescent COVID-19 from the United States, Italy and Spain. From T cells, B-cell-depleted T cells, or PBMCs came the material, which was cDNA or gDNA.

Clones were read by immunoSEQ multiplex PCR, and TCRdb kept only the in-frame ones, dropping some. The sample holds approximately 210,000 clones, around 81% seen once. Specimen: PBMCs or T cells enriched from blood (not recorded which). This receptor was identified in a woman aged 50 to 60 with acute COVID-19.

The CDR3 nucleotides read TGTGCCAGCAGCGTAACAGGGGGGTTCGGGGCCAACGTCCTGACTTTC. It encodes CASSVTGGFGANVLTF. The chain couples TRBV6-2 or TRBV6-3 to TRBJ2-6, with 8 nucleotides matching TRBD1. V was pared by 6 bases and J by 4 bases, with 8 bases of the junction left unmatched. The CDR3 contains 16 residues. Per germline, CDR1 MNHEY and CDR2 SVGEGT.